The TCR beta chain under discussion was sequenced for a study of control samples from healthy donors and cancer patients. The CDR3 covers 13 residues. Between the trimmed V and J ends, which lost 1 base and 3 bases, there was a span of 7 bases. The germline V gene has CDR1 SGHTA and CDR2 FQGNSA. TCRdb's table, derived via immunoSEQ multiplex PCR, lists solely in-frame clones and lacks some. The top ten hold about 1.1% of the sample, which has about 55,000 clones, roughly 95% seen once. The origin of this receptor is a woman aged 18-29 years in good health. The sample consisted of blood. The rearrangement joins TRBV7-2 to TRBJ2-7; D is undetermined. The CDR3 region has the DNA TGTGCCAGCAGCTTAGAATTCGGCTACGAGCAGTACTTC. The encoded protein is CASSLEFGYEQYF.